These T cell receptor beta chains were read from a single sample in a study of CD8 T cells in ankylosing spondylitis. One entry per CDR3 protein, called by TCRdb with MiXCR from the 5' RACE reads. The profile shows 200,000 to 300,000 distinct CDR3 sequences, less than 10% of them singletons. The sequencing sample was made of blood, either unsorted or a sorted T cell fraction (not recorded which). The receptor set was obtained from a male donor with ankylosing spondylitis or in good health (not recorded which). Each CDR3 is given with its conserved first and last residue. A D gene is named only where the DNA matches it firmly. Some rows mark clone size as missing; the rest say once, few, many or name a class of expanded clone.

d_call: NA; v_call: TRBV5-1; clone_size: many; j_call: TRBJ2-6; cdr3_nt: TGCGCCAGCAGCTTCACACTCTCTGGGGCCAACGTCCTGACTTTC; cdr3_aa: CASSFTLSGANVLTF
d_call: NA; v_call: TRBV5-4; clone_size: many; j_call: TRBJ2-3; cdr3_nt: TGTGCCAGCAGCTTTCGGACAGGCACAGATACGCAGTATTTT; cdr3_aa: CASSFRTGTDTQYF
d_call: NA; v_call: TRBV7-8; clone_size: few; j_call: TRBJ2-4; cdr3_nt: TGTGCCAGCAGCTTAGGCGGGGGCGCGACGGTAAACATTCAGTACTTC; cdr3_aa: CASSLGGGATVNIQYF
d_call: TRBD1; v_call: TRBV30; clone_size: few; j_call: TRBJ1-2; cdr3_nt: TGTGCCTGGAGTCTCACAGGGGGAGTGGAGGGCTACACCTTC; cdr3_aa: CAWSLTGGVEGYTF
d_call: TRBD1; v_call: TRBV29-1; clone_size: many; j_call: TRBJ1-1; cdr3_nt: TGCAGCGTTGGGGACAGGGGTGCTTTCTTT; cdr3_aa: CSVGDRGAFF
d_call: NA; v_call: TRBV29-1; clone_size: many; j_call: TRBJ1-2; cdr3_nt: TGCAGCGTTGACCCACCGGGGGGCTATGGCTACACCTTC; cdr3_aa: CSVDPPGGYGYTF
d_call: TRBD1; v_call: TRBV7-9; clone_size: many; j_call: TRBJ1-1; cdr3_nt: TGTGCCAGCAGCTCCGGGACAGGGAAAGCTTTCTTT; cdr3_aa: CASSSGTGKAFF
d_call: NA; v_call: TRBV20-1; clone_size: many; j_call: TRBJ1-2; cdr3_nt: TGCAGTGCTAGTAACTCGGACCTGGGGGGCTACACCTTC; cdr3_aa: CSASNSDLGGYTF
d_call: TRBD2; v_call: TRBV5-6; clone_size: NA; j_call: TRBJ2-5; cdr3_nt: TGTGCCAGCAGCCGGGGACTAGCGGGAATGGAGACCCAGTACTTC; cdr3_aa: CASSRGLAGMETQYF
d_call: NA; v_call: TRBV6-1; clone_size: many; j_call: TRBJ2-3; cdr3_nt: TGTGCCAGCCAACCGGGGAGCTCTGTAACAGATACGCAGTATTTT; cdr3_aa: CASQPGSSVTDTQYF
d_call: NA; v_call: TRBV20-1; clone_size: NA; j_call: TRBJ2-3; cdr3_nt: TGCAGTGCGCCCTCCAAGAGGGGCGCCGGAGATACGCAGTATTTT; cdr3_aa: CSAPSKRGAGDTQYF
d_call: NA; v_call: TRBV12-3/TRBV12-4; clone_size: many; j_call: TRBJ2-4; cdr3_nt: TGTGCCAGCAGTTCAGCGGGCGGGGACATTCAGTACTTC; cdr3_aa: CASSSAGGDIQYF
d_call: NA; v_call: TRBV12-3/TRBV12-4; clone_size: few; j_call: TRBJ1-1; cdr3_nt: TGTGCCAGCAGTTTCCAACCCGCGGGGCGGACTGAAGCTTTCTTT; cdr3_aa: CASSFQPAGRTEAFF
d_call: NA; v_call: TRBV20-1; clone_size: many; j_call: TRBJ1-1; cdr3_nt: TGCAGTGCTACAGGGGACACTGAAGCTTTCTTT; cdr3_aa: CSATGDTEAFF
d_call: NA; v_call: TRBV7-9; clone_size: many; j_call: TRBJ1-2; cdr3_nt: TGTGCCAGCAGCTCTGACCCCGACCACACCTTC; cdr3_aa: CASSSDPDHTF
d_call: TRBD1; v_call: TRBV5-1; clone_size: many; j_call: TRBJ1-6; cdr3_nt: TGCGCCAGCAGCCTTGGACAGGGCAGTTCCTATAATTCACCCCTCCACTTT; cdr3_aa: CASSLGQGSSYNSPLHF
d_call: NA; v_call: TRBV4-3; clone_size: few; j_call: TRBJ2-3; cdr3_nt: TGCGCCAGCAGCCCAGAGGGGTTACTCACAGATACGCAGTATTTT; cdr3_aa: CASSPEGLLTDTQYF
d_call: NA; v_call: TRBV9; clone_size: few; j_call: TRBJ1-3; cdr3_nt: TGTGCCAGCAGCGTCGCCCCCTCAGGGGCTGGAAACACCATATATTTT; cdr3_aa: CASSVAPSGAGNTIYF
d_call: TRBD2; v_call: TRBV9; clone_size: few; j_call: TRBJ2-7; cdr3_nt: TGTGCCAGCAGCGGAGGGACTAGCGGGGCCTACGAGCAGTACTTC; cdr3_aa: CASSGGTSGAYEQYF
d_call: NA; v_call: TRBV7-2; clone_size: many; j_call: TRBJ1-1; cdr3_nt: TGTGCCAGCAGCTTAGGTGGGCACATGAACACTGAAGCTTTCTTT; cdr3_aa: CASSLGGHMNTEAFF
d_call: NA; v_call: TRBV7-2; clone_size: many; j_call: TRBJ2-1; cdr3_nt: TGTGCCAGCAGTCCAATCAAGCAGAATGAGCAGTTCTTC; cdr3_aa: CASSPIKQNEQFF
d_call: NA; v_call: TRBV7-2; clone_size: NA; j_call: TRBJ2-1; cdr3_nt: TGTGCCAGCAGCTTAGGTGTGGGCTTGAGCTCCTACAATGAGCAGTTCTTC; cdr3_aa: CASSLGVGLSSYNEQFF
d_call: TRBD1; v_call: TRBV12-3/TRBV12-4; clone_size: many; j_call: TRBJ1-5; cdr3_nt: TGTGCCAGCAGTCCCGACAGGGCTAGCAATCAGCCCCAGCATTTT; cdr3_aa: CASSPDRASNQPQHF
d_call: NA; v_call: TRBV7-7; clone_size: few; j_call: TRBJ2-1; cdr3_nt: TGTGCTAGCAGCGAGGGGACTTTTGCCTCCTACAATGAGCAGTTCTTC; cdr3_aa: CASSEGTFASYNEQFF
d_call: NA; v_call: TRBV29-1; clone_size: NA; j_call: TRBJ2-1; cdr3_nt: TGCAGCGTTGAGGGACACTCGAGCTCCTACAATGAGCAGTTCTTC; cdr3_aa: CSVEGHSSSYNEQFF
d_call: TRBD2; v_call: TRBV5-1; clone_size: many; j_call: TRBJ2-2; cdr3_nt: TGCGCCAGCAGCCCGACTAGCGGGGTCGCGAACACCGGGGAGCTGTTTTTT; cdr3_aa: CASSPTSGVANTGELFF
d_call: NA; v_call: TRBV7-9; clone_size: many; j_call: TRBJ1-6; cdr3_nt: TGTGCCACCCAGAGGGGCAAGACTGCCCTCTCCGATTCACCCCTCCACTTT; cdr3_aa: CATQRGKTALSDSPLHF
d_call: TRBD1; v_call: TRBV6-5; clone_size: many; j_call: TRBJ2-7; cdr3_nt: TGTGCCAGCAGAACCTCTTTCACAGGGGGCGAGCAGTACTTC; cdr3_aa: CASRTSFTGGEQYF
d_call: NA; v_call: TRBV6-2/TRBV6-3; clone_size: many; j_call: TRBJ2-7; cdr3_nt: TGTGCCAGCGAGACAGTCAGCTCCTACGAGCAGTACTTC; cdr3_aa: CASETVSSYEQYF
d_call: NA; v_call: TRBV20-1; clone_size: many; j_call: TRBJ2-5; cdr3_nt: TGCAGTGCTAGAGTGCAGCAAGAGACCCAGTACTTC; cdr3_aa: CSARVQQETQYF
d_call: NA; v_call: TRBV15; clone_size: few; j_call: TRBJ2-5; cdr3_nt: TGTGCCACCAGCCGCGCGACTAGTCAAGAGACCCAGTACTTC; cdr3_aa: CATSRATSQETQYF
d_call: NA; v_call: TRBV2; clone_size: NA; j_call: TRBJ2-7; cdr3_nt: TGTGCCAGCAGCCCCCGGGACTTGACCGGCGAGCAGTACTTC; cdr3_aa: CASSPRDLTGEQYF
d_call: TRBD2; v_call: TRBV3-1; clone_size: many; j_call: TRBJ2-1; cdr3_nt: TGTGCCAGCAGCCAGGGGTGCGGGAGGGCCTACAATGAGCAGTTCTTC; cdr3_aa: CASSQGCGRAYNEQFF
d_call: NA; v_call: TRBV30; clone_size: NA; j_call: TRBJ2-5; cdr3_nt: TGTGCCTGGAGTATTGAATTTCAAGAGACCCAGTACTTC; cdr3_aa: CAWSIEFQETQYF
d_call: NA; v_call: TRBV7-2; clone_size: many; j_call: TRBJ2-3; cdr3_nt: TGTGCCAGCAGCCCGGGGGCTTCGGGGGCTGATACGCAGTATTTT; cdr3_aa: CASSPGASGADTQYF
d_call: NA; v_call: TRBV7-2; clone_size: many; j_call: TRBJ2-6; cdr3_nt: TGTGCCAGCAGCCCTACAGGGAGCTCTGGGGCCAACGTCCTGACTTTC; cdr3_aa: CASSPTGSSGANVLTF
d_call: TRBD2; v_call: TRBV4-1; clone_size: many; j_call: TRBJ2-7; cdr3_nt: TGCGCCAGCAGCCAGACTAGCGTCCCCTACGAGCAGTACTTC; cdr3_aa: CASSQTSVPYEQYF
d_call: NA; v_call: TRBV6-5; clone_size: many; j_call: TRBJ2-2; cdr3_nt: TGTGCCAGCAGTTACATTCGGCAGACTAACACCGGGGAGCTGTTTTTT; cdr3_aa: CASSYIRQTNTGELFF